Listed below are T cell receptor beta chains from one sample, sequenced in a study of blood T cells in healthy people across ages. In TCRdb, the 5' RACE reads were re-called with MiXCR into one record per CDR3 protein. The profile shows around 1,100,000 distinct CDR3 sequences, roughly two fifths of them singletons. The sequenced material came from blood. Receptor source: a man younger than 35 in good health. The CDR3 runs from the conserved cysteine through the conserved F or W. The D gene is left open where the match is weak. Clone size is shown for a subset of rows, as once, few, many or a class of expanded clone.

J | size | D | V | DNA | CDR3
TRBJ2-3 | once | . | TRBV5-5 | TGTGCCAGCAGCTTGGTTCGGCACTCTATCACAGATACGCAGTATTTT | CASSLVRHSITDTQYF
TRBJ2-1 | . | TRBD2 | TRBV5-1 | TGCGCCAGCAGCTTAACGGGGGAGGGCAATGAGCAGTTCTTC | CASSLTGEGNEQFF
TRBJ1-4 | . | TRBD1 | TRBV7-9 | TGTGCCAGCAACCTCGCGGGGGGACAGCAAGATGAAAAACTGTTTTTT | CASNLAGGQQDEKLFF
TRBJ1-2 | . | . | TRBV25-1 | TGTGCCAGCAGTGATCTCCTCGAGACAGTCAACTATGGCTACACCTTC | CASSDLLETVNYGYTF
TRBJ2-1 | . | TRBD2 | TRBV7-2 | TGTGCCAGCAGCTTAGTGGCGGGGGGCTTCTACAATGAGCAGTTCTTC | CASSLVAGGFYNEQFF
TRBJ2-6 | . | TRBD2 | TRBV12-3/TRBV12-4 | TGTGCCAGCAGTTTGGGGACTAGCTCTGGGGCCAACGTCCTGACTTTC | CASSLGTSSGANVLTF
TRBJ2-7 | . | TRBD1 | TRBV7-8 | TGTACCAGCAGCGAGAGGACAGGGCCCTACGAGCAGTACTTC | CTSSERTGPYEQYF
TRBJ2-3 | . | . | TRBV18 | TGTGCCAGCTCACCAAATGTCAATACTGGCACAGATACGCAGTATTTT | CASSPNVNTGTDTQYF
TRBJ2-7 | . | . | TRBV6-2/TRBV6-3 | TGTGCCAGCAGTTACTCGACGGGGGCTGCCTACAATGAGCAGTACTTC | CASSYSTGAAYNEQYF
TRBJ2-5 | many | . | TRBV9 | TGTGCCAGCAGCGTAAGGGGCTTAGGGGAGACCCAGTACTTC | CASSVRGLGETQYF
TRBJ1-3 | . | . | TRBV13 | TGTGCCAGCAGCTTAGTGGGCAGCTCTGGAAACACCATATATTTT | CASSLVGSSGNTIYF
TRBJ2-3 | . | TRBD1 | TRBV10-3 | TGTGCCATCACAGGGACAGCTAGCACAGATACGCAGTATTTT | CAITGTASTDTQYF
TRBJ2-2 | . | . | TRBV28 | TGTGCCAGCAGCTCAAACGGGCGGAACACCGGGGAGCTGTTTTTT | CASSSNGRNTGELFF
TRBJ1-5 | few | TRBD1 | TRBV7-2 | TGTGCCAGCAGCCAATACGCGGGACAGGTGCTTAGCAATCAGCCCCAGCATTTT | CASSQYAGQVLSNQPQHF
TRBJ1-6 | . | . | TRBV15 | TGTGCCACCAGCCCAGAGACGCAAGGTTCACCCCTCCACTTT | CATSPETQGSPLHF
TRBJ1-1 | . | . | TRBV5-5 | TGTGCCAGCAGCGCCTCGACAGTGATGAACACTGAAGCTTTCTTT | CASSASTVMNTEAFF
TRBJ2-1 | . | TRBD2 | TRBV2 | TGTGCCAGCAGTGTGGGTTGGGGGGGGAACAATGAGCAGTTCTTC | CASSVGWGGNNEQFF
TRBJ1-2 | few | TRBD1 | TRBV5-1 | TGCGCCAGCAGCTTACGCACAGGGGGGACTAACTATGGCTACACCTTC | CASSLRTGGTNYGYTF
TRBJ2-3 | few | TRBD2 | TRBV4-1 | TGCGCCAGCAGCCAAGACCCACGAGCGGGGGGTGATACGCAGTATTTT | CASSQDPRAGGDTQYF
TRBJ2-3 | . | . | TRBV2 | TGTGCCAGCAGTGGACTCCCGAGGGATATGCAGTATTTT | CASSGLPRDMQYF
TRBJ2-7 | . | . | TRBV6-1 | TGTGCCGTCAAGTCAGGGGATGGGGACGAGCAGTACTTC | CAVKSGDGDEQYF
TRBJ1-2 | . | . | TRBV5-1 | TGCGCCAGCAGCTCAGCTACAGGGCGCAACTATGGCTACACCTTC | CASSSATGRNYGYTF
TRBJ2-7 | . | . | TRBV5-6 | TGTGCCAGCAGCTTCTTCAGCTTCTCCTACGAGCAGTACTTC | CASSFFSFSYEQYF
TRBJ1-4 | few | . | TRBV7-2 | TGTGCCAGCAGCCCGAATCCAACTAATGAGAAACTGTTTTTT | CASSPNPTNEKLFF
TRBJ1-4 | . | TRBD1 | TRBV4-1 | TGCGCCAGCAGCCAAAGGACAGGGGCTAATGAAAAACTGTTTTTT | CASSQRTGANEKLFF
TRBJ2-5 | few | . | TRBV6-1 | TGTGCCAGCAGTGAATCGGTGGGGAATTGGGAGACCCAGTACTTC | CASSESVGNWETQYF
TRBJ2-2 | . | . | TRBV9 | TGTGCCAGCAGCCCAGGGGGGGACGACACCGGGGAGCTGTTTTTT | CASSPGGDDTGELFF
TRBJ2-5 | . | TRBD2 | TRBV2 | TGTGCCAGCAGTGGTCTAGCGGGGGGGGCTGAGCAGTACTTC | CASSGLAGGAEQYF
TRBJ1-6 | . | TRBD1 | TRBV27 | TGTGCCAGCAGTCACCCCGACAGGGCGGGTAATTCACCCCTCCACTTT | CASSHPDRAGNSPLHF
TRBJ1-3 | few | . | TRBV12-3/TRBV12-4 | TGTGCCAGCAGTTTATCCTTGGGAAACACCATATATTTT | CASSLSLGNTIYF
TRBJ2-7 | . | TRBD2 | TRBV20-1 | TGCAGTGCTAGGGGGGGGATCAGCTCCTACGAGCAGTACTTC | CSARGGISSYEQYF
TRBJ2-7 | few | . | TRBV5-6 | TGTGCCAGCAGCCAACTTGCTACCGGACGCTACGAGCAGTACTTC | CASSQLATGRYEQYF
TRBJ1-1 | . | . | TRBV4-1 | TGCGCCAGCAGCCAAGATGGGAGGATGAACACTGAAGCTTTCTTT | CASSQDGRMNTEAFF
TRBJ1-2 | . | . | TRBV4-3 | TGCGCCAGCAGCCAAGTATTAGACAGTTGGAACTATGGCTACACCTTC | CASSQVLDSWNYGYTF
TRBJ2-1 | . | TRBD2 | TRBV29-1 | TGCAGCGTCGGTGGAACTAGCGGGGGGGGGAATGAGCAGTTCTTC | CSVGGTSGGGNEQFF
TRBJ2-1 | once | TRBD1 | TRBV7-8 | TGTGCCAGCAGCTTCAGGCGGACAGGGTACAATGAGCAGTTCTTC | CASSFRRTGYNEQFF
TRBJ2-1 | once | TRBD1 | TRBV12-3/TRBV12-4 | TGTGCCAGCAGGGGGGACAGGGGATACACCGGCGCCTACAATGAGCAGTTCTTC | CASRGDRGYTGAYNEQFF
TRBJ2-3 | few | . | TRBV4-1 | TGCGCCAGCAGCCAAGACTGGCCGCGCACAGATACGCAGTATTTT | CASSQDWPRTDTQYF
TRBJ2-3 | . | . | TRBV6-2/TRBV6-3 | TGTGCCAGCAGTTACTCGAAGGCAGGGCCTCGCAATACGCAGTATTTT | CASSYSKAGPRNTQYF
TRBJ1-1 | . | . | TRBV20-1 | TGCAGTGCTAGAAATACCCTTCTAACAAGGAACACTGAAGCTTTCTTT | CSARNTLLTRNTEAFF
TRBJ2-5 | . | . | TRBV29-1 | TGCAGCGTTGAAGTGGATCTACGCGGTACCCAGTACTTC | CSVEVDLRGTQYF
TRBJ2-1 | few | . | TRBV7-2 | TGTGCCAGCAGCCTGGGACCCGCGGCCTACAATGAGCAGTTCTTC | CASSLGPAAYNEQFF
TRBJ1-5 | few | . | TRBV6-1 | TGTGCCAGCATCCCTGCTTATAGCAATCAGCCCCAGCATTTT | CASIPAYSNQPQHF
TRBJ1-1 | . | . | TRBV2 | TGTGCCAGCAGTGAATGGACAGCAGCTAACACTGAAGCTTTCTTT | CASSEWTAANTEAFF
TRBJ1-6 | few | . | TRBV30 | TGTGCCCTTACCGGTTTGGAGATTAATTCACCCCTCCACTTT | CALTGLEINSPLHF
TRBJ2-7 | many | . | TRBV29-1 | TGCAGCGTTGATTCAGGGTACGAGCAGTACTTC | CSVDSGYEQYF
TRBJ2-4 | . | . | TRBV20-1 | TGCAGTGCAAGAGCGTGGGGGAATGGGACAGCCAAAAACATTCAGTACTTC | CSARAWGNGTAKNIQYF
TRBJ2-3 | . | . | TRBV5-1 | TGCGCCAGCAGCTGGGGGGTCCGTGGGACCCACTCGGATACGCAGTATTTT | CASSWGVRGTHSDTQYF
TRBJ2-2 | . | . | TRBV12-3/TRBV12-4 | TGTGCCAGCATCGCATCCCCGGTAATCGGGGAGCTGTTTTTT | CASIASPVIGELFF
TRBJ2-3 | once | . | TRBV12-3/TRBV12-4 | TGTGCCAGCAGTGGGTCTTTTGCGGATACGCAGTATTTT | CASSGSFADTQYF
TRBJ1-1 | . | . | TRBV11-2 | TGTGCCAGCAGCCTAGACGACAGACTCAACACTGAAGCTTTCTTT | CASSLDDRLNTEAFF